The entry below gives a single TCR beta chain sequence along with its context. The sample belongs to a study of blood T cells in healthy people across ages. For the second PCR, which ran for 7 to 11 cycles, a sample-barcoded 5' primer and a J-beta primer mix were used. TCRdb re-called the 5' RACE reads with MiXCR, one entry per CDR3 protein. Of some 900,000 distinct CDR3 sequences in the sample, around 49% were seen once. Trimming cost V 9 bases and J 4 bases, with 17 bases left between them. Germline V CDR1 and CDR2: KGHDR, SFDVKD. The CDR3 contains 15 residues. The rearrangement uses TRBV24-1 and TRBJ2-2; D uncertain. The source is a man aged 30 to 39 in good health. The sample comprised blood. The CDR3 region is CATSGPGWGTGELFF. The DNA for the CDR3 is TGTGCCACCTCTGGCCCGGGTTGGGGCACCGGGGAGCTGTTTTTT.